This entry lists 28 T cell receptor beta chains sequenced from one sample in a study of blood T cell repertoires in COVID-19. Measured with immunoSEQ multiplex PCR; TCRdb has only the in-frame clones, and not every one. The repertoire holds 260,000 or so clones, with roughly 85% as singletons. What was sequenced was PBMCs or T cells enriched from blood (not recorded which). The receptors here all came from a woman between 50 and 59 years old who had recovered from COVID-19.

This chain links TRBV5-1 with TRBJ2-7; 8 positions agree with TRBD1. The length of the CDR3 is 14 residues. V shed 5 bases and J 5 bases; nucleotides not matched to a gene: 9. Looked up from germline, CDR1 is SGHRS and CDR2 is YFSETQ. CDR3 in DNA: TGCGCCAGCAGACTGCGGACAGGGTACCACGAGCAGTACTTC. The encoded protein is CASRLRTGYHEQYF.

The chain recombines TRBV5-4 with TRBJ2-4; D is uncertain. The CDR3 is 13 residues long. Germline CDR1 SGHNT, CDR2 YYREEE (reference sequence). Trimming removed 0 bases from V and 6 bases from J, with 7 bases in between. Here the CDR3 reads CASSLVGRNIQYF. For the CDR3, the DNA is TGTGCCAGCAGCTTGGTGGGCAGAAACATTCAGTACTTC.

In regard to this clone: The same CDR3 can be traced to other DNA sequences in this sample. This chain joins TRBV11-2 and TRBJ2-1, with 11 bases fitting TRBD2. Losses at the gene ends were 5 bases for V and 5 bases for J; bases not matched to a gene: 2. Germline CDR1 is SGHAT and CDR2 is FQNNGV. The CDR3 spans 14 residues. The CDR3 is CASSLAGGHNEQFF. The CDR3 bases are TGTGCCAGCAGCCTAGCGGGAGGTCACAATGAGCAGTTCTTC.

The genes are TRBV19 and TRBJ2-7, with 8 bases fitting TRBD1. CDR3 length: 14 amino acids. Germline CDR1 and CDR2: LNHDA and SQIVND (reference sequence). After removal of 1 base from V and 7 bases from J, the junction contained 6 bases not matched to a gene. DNA of the CDR3: TGTGCCAGTAGTATAGGTCAGGGGGCAGGTGAGCAGTACTTC. It encodes CASSIGQGAGEQYF.

The J gene is TRBJ2-3, the V gene TRBV27; D is ambiguous. Germline loops: CDR1 MNHEY, CDR2 SMNVEV (reference sequence). The CDR3 loop spans 12 amino acids. V was cut by 0 bases and J by 5 bases, with 3 bases left in between. The CDR3 DNA is TGTGCCAGCAGTTTATCCGGAGATACGCAGTATTTT. This sequence encodes CASSLSGDTQYF.

V usage is TRBV10-3 and J usage is TRBJ2-7, with unresolved D. The ends were cut back, 2 bases at V and 4 bases at J, with 9 bases in the middle. The CDR3 is 13 amino acids. In germline, CDR1 is ENHRY, CDR2 SYGVKD. The CDR3 DNA sequence: TGTGCCATCAGTGAGCCCCTCGGGTACGAGCAGTACTTC. Its protein is CAISEPLGYEQYF.

This chain joins TRBV5-5 and TRBJ2-3; possible D gene TRBD2, 5 bases. The CDR3 is 15 amino acids. Deletions cut 0 bases from V and 0 bases from J, with 8 bases between. CDR1 SGHKS and CDR2 YYEKEE come from the germline V gene (reference sequence). CDR3 residues: CASSLVLVSTDTQYF. For the CDR3, the DNA is TGTGCCAGCAGCTTGGTACTAGTGAGCACAGATACGCAGTATTTT.

This clone was counted once. The chain couples TRBV7-3 to TRBJ2-3, with 7 bases matching TRBD1. The CDR3 contains 14 residues. J lost 11 bases, V lost 5 bases, and 13 bases had no gene match. The germline CDR1 and CDR2 sequences are SGHTA and FQGTGA. This chain's CDR3 is CASSPETGNRRQYF. The CDR3 bases are TGTGCCAGCAGCCCGGAGACAGGGAATCGCAGGCAGTATTTT. The full variable domain, rest sourced from reference TRBV7-3 and TRBJ2-3, is GAGVSQTPSNKVTEKGKYVELRCDPISGHTALYWYRQSLGQGPEFLIYFQGTGAADDSGLPNDRFFAVRPEGSVSTLKIQRTERGDSAVYLCASSPETGNRRQYFGPGTRLTVL.

The chain uses TRBV30 and TRBJ2-7; 9 bases match TRBD2. The trim removed 1 base at V and 7 bases at J, leaving 8 bases unmatched. Germline lookup yields CDR1 GTSNPN and CDR2 SVGIG (reference sequence). This CDR3 is 14 amino acids long. CDR3 in amino acids: CAWSGVAGVNEQYF. CDR3 nucleotide sequence: TGTGCCTGGAGTGGGGTAGCGGGAGTGAATGAGCAGTACTTC.

J is TRBJ2-1 and V is TRBV7-2; 7 bases fit TRBD2. Per the germline V gene, CDR1 is SGHTA and CDR2 is FQGNSA. V shed 4 bases, J shed 9 bases, and the junction held 6 bases outside the gene matches. This CDR3 has 13 residues. The CDR3 region is CASSSLAIGEQFF. As DNA, the CDR3 is TGTGCCAGCAGCTCACTAGCGATCGGTGAGCAGTTCTTC.

The chain combines TRBV6-5 with TRBJ1-3; D unresolved. The germline V gene encodes CDR1 MNHEY and CDR2 SVGAGI. The CDR3 runs 14 residues. V was pared by 6 bases and J by 0 bases, with 9 bases between. The CDR3 spells CASRKESSGNTIYF. CDR3 sequence (DNA): TGTGCCAGCAGAAAGGAGTCCTCTGGAAACACCATATATTTT.

This chain connects TRBV7-9 to TRBJ1-5, with TRBD1 identical over 9 bases. Germline CDR1 SEHNR, CDR2 FQNEAQ (reference sequence). The trim removed 5 bases at V and 12 bases at J, leaving 5 bases unmatched. The CDR3 is made up of 12 amino acids. The chain's CDR3 is CASSMGQGGQHF. The CDR3 DNA sequence: TGTGCCAGCAGCATGGGACAGGGTGGCCAGCATTTT.

This CDR3 is CASSQTGGYEQYF. DNA of the CDR3: TGTGCCAGCAGCCAGACAGGGGGATACGAGCAGTACTTC. The chain joins TRBV2 to TRBJ2-7, with 9 bases identical to TRBD1. The CDR3 covers 13 residues. V lost 6 bases and J lost 4; bases outside the gene matches: 4. Germline V gives CDR1 SNHLY, CDR2 FYNNEI.

The rearrangement joins TRBV2 to TRBJ2-5; D is uncertain. CDR1 is SNHLY and CDR2 is FYNNEI in the germline V gene. The CDR3 extends over 13 amino acids. The V end lost 6 bases, the J end lost 2 bases, and 10 bases lay between the germline ends. DNA of the CDR3: TGTGCCAGCAGGCTAGGAGAACAAGAGACCCAGTACTTC. Protein sequence: CASRLGEQETQYF. Filled out from reference TRBV2 and TRBJ2-5, the complete variable domain reads EPEVTQTPSHQVTQMGQEVILRCVPISNHLYFYWYRQILGQKVEFLVSFYNNEISEKSEIFDDQFSVERPDGSNFTLKIRSTKLEDSAMYFCASRLGEQETQYFGPGTRLLVL.

The chain combines TRBV6-4 with TRBJ2-1; tentative D call: TRBD1 (7 bases). In germline, CDR1 is MRHNA, CDR2 SNTAGT. The V gene lost 6 bases and the J gene lost 7 bases, with 22 bases spanning the gap. CDR3 length: 16 residues. CDR3 loop: CASSEGNRGGRNEQFF. The DNA of the CDR3 is TGTGCCAGCAGCGAGGGAAACAGGGGAGGTCGGAATGAGCAGTTCTTC.

This chain uses TRBV6-2 or TRBV6-3 with TRBJ2-7, with D possibly being TRBD2 (6 bases). With 5 bases removed from V and 6 bases from J, the gap between germline ends came to 17 bases. The CDR3 extends over 14 amino acids. Per the germline V gene, CDR1 is MNHEY and CDR2 is SVGEGT. CDR3 bases: TGTGCCAGCAGTATATCCCCGGGGAGGAGCGAGCAGTACTTC. Its protein product is CASSISPGRSEQYF.

The chain has TRBV7-9 and TRBJ1-1, with D hard to call. The CDR3 totals 14 residues. V lost 5 bases and J 3 bases, leaving 13 bases between the germline ends. Germline V CDR1 and CDR2: SEHNR, FQNEAQ (reference sequence). Here the CDR3 reads CASSLGGSYTEAFF. CDR3 nucleotide sequence: TGTGCCAGCAGCCTCGGAGGGTCTTACACTGAAGCTTTCTTT. The complete variable domain, with remaining parts taken from reference TRBV7-9 and TRBJ1-1, reads DTGVSQNPRHKITKRGQNVTFRCDPISEHNRLYWYRQTLGQGPEFLTYFQNEAQLEKSRLLSDRFSAERPKGSFSTLEIQRTEQGDSAMYLCASSLGGSYTEAFFGQGTRLTVV.

V is TRBV5-4 and J is TRBJ2-7; the D is unclear. CDR3 length: 13 amino acids. Germline-derived CDR1 and CDR2 are SGHNT and YYREEE (reference sequence). V lost 1 base to trimming and J lost 3 bases, with 8 bases between them. CDR3 region: CASSLTPNYEQYF. The CDR3 DNA reads TGTGCCAGCAGCTTGACACCGAACTACGAGCAGTACTTC.

The CDR3 sequence is CASSEFMNGEGYEQYF. CDR3 DNA sequence: TGCGCCAGCAGTGAGTTCATGAATGGGGAGGGCTACGAGCAGTACTTC. V is TRBV10-2 and J is TRBJ2-7, with 7 bases matching TRBD2. There are 16 residues in the CDR3. CDR1 WSHSY and CDR2 SAAADI come from the germline V gene. V lost 1 base to trimming and J lost 3 bases; unmatched junction nucleotides: 9.

This chain joins TRBV2 and TRBJ1-5; unclear D gene. The CDR3 is 12 residues long. The V end was cut by 5 bases, the J end by 5 bases, with 7 bases between. Germline CDR1 and CDR2: SNHLY and FYNNEI. The DNA for the CDR3 is TGTGCCAGCAGTCTAGGCTATCAGCCCCAGCATTTT. Its translation: CASSLGYQPQHF.

J is TRBJ1-2 and V is TRBV19; D gene unclear. With 2 bases removed from V and 3 bases from J, the gap between germline ends came to 10 bases. Germline CDR1 and CDR2: LNHDA and SQIVND (reference sequence). The length of the CDR3 is 14 residues. In DNA, the CDR3 is TGTGCCAGTAGTATAACCCTGCGGGACTATGGCTACACCTTC. Translating gives CASSITLRDYGYTF.

V is TRBV7-9 and J is TRBJ2-7; 9 nucleotides match TRBD1. Germline V gene sequence: CDR1 SEHNR, CDR2 FQNEAQ (reference sequence). The ends lost 2 bases at V and 2 bases at J; junction bases unmatched: 7. The CDR3 is 16 amino acids. The CDR3: CASSLNPGQGPYEQYF. CDR3 nucleotide sequence: TGTGCCAGCAGCTTAAATCCGGGACAGGGACCCTACGAGCAGTACTTC.

This sequence joins TRBV9 and TRBJ2-1; weak D call: TRBD2 (6 bases). The length of the CDR3 is 15 residues. The V gene lost 3 bases and the J gene lost 3 bases, with 13 bases spanning the gap. Looked up from germline, CDR1 is SGDLS and CDR2 is YYNGEE. The CDR3 sequence is CASSARDSHYNEQFF. CDR3 DNA sequence: TGTGCCAGCAGCGCTCGGGACTCCCACTACAATGAGCAGTTCTTC.

The rearrangement uses TRBV5-1 and TRBJ1-4; TRBD1 might be the D (5 bases). The ends were cut back, 5 bases at V and 8 bases at J, with 19 bases in the middle. The CDR3 runs to 15 residues. Germline loops: CDR1 SGHRS, CDR2 YFSETQ. The CDR3, as DNA: TGCGCCAGCAGGGCAGGCGGCGGGGGTTCCGAAAAACTGTTTTTT. It codes for CASRAGGGGSEKLFF.

The rearrangement links TRBV10-1 to TRBJ2-7; D is ambiguous. V lost 0 bases and J 3 bases, leaving 12 bases between the germline ends. Germline V gene sequence: CDR1 WNHNN, CDR2 SYGVQD (reference sequence). CDR3 size: 15 residues. CDR3 bases: TGCGCCAGCAGTGAGTCGTCTAACCGCCTCTACGAGCAGTACTTC. Amino acids: CASSESSNRLYEQYF.

Here the CDR3 reads CAWSVQGLTYEQYF. CDR3 coding DNA: TGTGCCTGGAGTGTACAGGGGCTTACCTACGAGCAGTACTTC. The chain recombines TRBV30 with TRBJ2-7, with 7 bases fitting TRBD1. Germline trimming cut 0 bases from V and 2 bases from J; bases unmatched to any gene: 4. The CDR3 has 14 amino acids. Germline V lookup: CDR1 GTSNPN, CDR2 SVGIG (reference sequence).

The rearrangement uses TRBV6-2 or TRBV6-3 and TRBJ2-1; TRBD1 might be the D (6 bases). The CDR3 has 16 residues. The V gene's germline CDR1 is MNHEY and CDR2 SVGEGT. Trimming removed 4 bases from V and 8 bases from J, with 21 bases in between. In DNA, the CDR3 is TGTGCCAGCAGTTTGACGGACAGTCGTTTTAGCGATGAGCAGTTCTTC. Translation gives CASSLTDSRFSDEQFF.

The chain employs TRBV20-1 and TRBJ1-4, with D possibly TRBD1 on 5 matching bases. Trimming left V 3 bases short and J 7 bases short, with 6 bases between. Germline V lookup: CDR1 DFQATT, CDR2 SNEGSKA (reference sequence). CDR3 length equals 11 residues. This chain's CDR3 is CSASRVEKLFF. CDR3 sequence (DNA): TGCAGTGCTAGCAGGGTTGAAAAACTGTTTTTT.